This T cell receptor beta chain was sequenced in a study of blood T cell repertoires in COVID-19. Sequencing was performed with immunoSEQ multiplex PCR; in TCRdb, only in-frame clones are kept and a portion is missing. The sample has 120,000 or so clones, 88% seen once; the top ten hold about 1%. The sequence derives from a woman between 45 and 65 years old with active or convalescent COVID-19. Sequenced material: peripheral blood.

In nucleotides, the CDR3 is TGTGCCAGCTCACCGGGGGCGGGAGCTAACTATGGCTACACCTTC. Protein product: CASSPGAGANYGYTF. This sequence joins TRBV18 and TRBJ1-2, with D perhaps TRBD1 (6 bases). Trimming removed 3 bases at V and 0 bases at J, with 11 bases between. CDR1 is KGHSH, CDR2 LQKENI, per germline. CDR3 length equals 15 residues.